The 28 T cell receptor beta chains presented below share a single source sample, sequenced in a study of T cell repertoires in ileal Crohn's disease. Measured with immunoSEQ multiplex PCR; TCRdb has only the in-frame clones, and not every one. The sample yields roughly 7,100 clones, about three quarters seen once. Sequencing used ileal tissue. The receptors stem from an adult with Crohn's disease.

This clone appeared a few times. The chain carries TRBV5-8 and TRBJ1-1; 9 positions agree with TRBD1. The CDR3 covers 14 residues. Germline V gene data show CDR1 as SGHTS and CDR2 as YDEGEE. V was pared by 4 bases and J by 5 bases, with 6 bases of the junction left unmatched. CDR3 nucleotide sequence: TGTGCCAGCAGCCAAAGACAGGGGGTAACTGAAGCTTTCTTT. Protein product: CASSQRQGVTEAFF.

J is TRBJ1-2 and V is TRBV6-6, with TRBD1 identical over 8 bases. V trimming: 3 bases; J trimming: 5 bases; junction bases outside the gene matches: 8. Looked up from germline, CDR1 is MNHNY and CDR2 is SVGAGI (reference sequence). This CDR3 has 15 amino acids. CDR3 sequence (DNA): TGTGCCAGCAGTTATATGCCCCACAGGGGGTATGGCTACACCTTC. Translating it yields CASSYMPHRGYGYTF.

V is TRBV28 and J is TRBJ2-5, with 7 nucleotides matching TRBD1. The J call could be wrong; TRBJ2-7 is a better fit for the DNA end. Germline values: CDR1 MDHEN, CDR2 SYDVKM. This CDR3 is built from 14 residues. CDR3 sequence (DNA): TGTGCCAGCAGTTTTGTGAGGGGGCAATACGAGCAGTACTTC. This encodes CASSFVRGQYEQYF.

The CDR3 coding sequence is TGTGCCAGCAGTGAAATGGGGGCTCAAGAGACCCAGTACTTC. This translates into CASSEMGAQETQYF. The J gene is TRBJ2-5, the V gene TRBV2, with D perhaps matching TRBD1 (6 bases). Deletions cut 2 bases from V and 2 bases from J, with 9 bases between. Germline V gene data show CDR1 as SNHLY and CDR2 as FYNNEI. CDR3 size: 14 residues.

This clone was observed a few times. CDR3 DNA sequence: TGTGCCAGCCTACAGGGGGCCTACGAGCAGTACTTC. Translated: CASLQGAYEQYF. The chain employs TRBV28 and TRBJ2-7; TRBD1 agrees at 8 bases. Trimming at V came to 8 bases and at J to 2 bases, leaving 2 bases not matched to a gene. Germline lookup yields CDR1 MDHEN and CDR2 SYDVKM. The CDR3 is made up of 12 amino acids. Combining the CDR3 with reference TRBV28 and TRBJ2-7 gives the whole variable domain DVKVTQSSRYLVKRTGEKVFLECVQDMDHENMFWYRQDPGLGLRLIYFSYDVKMKEKGDIPEGYSVSREKKERFSLILESASTNQTSMYLCASLQGAYEQYFGPGTRLTVT.

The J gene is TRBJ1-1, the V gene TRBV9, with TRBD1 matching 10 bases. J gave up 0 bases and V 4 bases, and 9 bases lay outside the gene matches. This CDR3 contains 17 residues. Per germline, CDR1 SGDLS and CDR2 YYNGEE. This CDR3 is CASSPIDRGHLNTEAFF. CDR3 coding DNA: TGTGCCAGCAGCCCAATCGACAGGGGGCACCTGAACACTGAAGCTTTCTTT.

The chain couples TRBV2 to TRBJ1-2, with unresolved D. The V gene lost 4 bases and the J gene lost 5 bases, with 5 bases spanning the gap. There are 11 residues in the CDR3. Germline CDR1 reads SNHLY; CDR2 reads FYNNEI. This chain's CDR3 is CASSAEYGYTF. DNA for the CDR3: TGTGCCAGCAGTGCTGAGTATGGCTACACCTTC.

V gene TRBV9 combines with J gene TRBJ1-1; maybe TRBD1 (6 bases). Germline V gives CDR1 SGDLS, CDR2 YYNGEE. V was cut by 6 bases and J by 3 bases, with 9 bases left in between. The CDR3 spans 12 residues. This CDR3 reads CASKAGDTEAFF. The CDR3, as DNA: TGTGCCAGCAAGGCAGGGGACACTGAAGCTTTCTTT.

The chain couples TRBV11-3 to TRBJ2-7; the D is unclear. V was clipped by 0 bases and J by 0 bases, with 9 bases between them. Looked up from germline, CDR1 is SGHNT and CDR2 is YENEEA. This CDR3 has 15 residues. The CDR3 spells CASSLDRYGSYEQYF. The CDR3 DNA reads TGTGCCAGCAGCTTAGATCGGTACGGCTCCTACGAGCAGTACTTC.

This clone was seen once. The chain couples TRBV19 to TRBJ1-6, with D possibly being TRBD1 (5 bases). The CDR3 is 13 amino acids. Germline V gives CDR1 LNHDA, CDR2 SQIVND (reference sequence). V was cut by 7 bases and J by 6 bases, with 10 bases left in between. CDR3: CASIDSRNSPLHF. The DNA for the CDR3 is TGTGCCAGTATTGACAGCCGTAATTCACCCCTCCACTTT.

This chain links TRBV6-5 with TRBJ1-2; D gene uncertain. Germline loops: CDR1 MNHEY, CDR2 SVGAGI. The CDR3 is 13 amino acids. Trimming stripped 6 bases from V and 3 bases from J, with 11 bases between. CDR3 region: CASRWAEHYGYTF. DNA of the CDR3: TGTGCCAGCAGATGGGCAGAGCACTATGGCTACACCTTC.

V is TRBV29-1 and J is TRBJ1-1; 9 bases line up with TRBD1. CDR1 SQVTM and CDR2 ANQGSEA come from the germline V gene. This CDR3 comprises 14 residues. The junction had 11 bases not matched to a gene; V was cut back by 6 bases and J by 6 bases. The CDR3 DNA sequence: TGCAGCGTAGACTTCCGGGACAGGGAGGCTGAAGCTTTCTTT. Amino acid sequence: CSVDFRDREAEAFF.

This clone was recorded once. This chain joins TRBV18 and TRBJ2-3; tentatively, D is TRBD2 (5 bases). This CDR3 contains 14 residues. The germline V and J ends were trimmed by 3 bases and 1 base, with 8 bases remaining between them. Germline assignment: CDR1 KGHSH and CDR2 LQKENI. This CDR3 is CASSPTGGTDTQYF. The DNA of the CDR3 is TGTGCCAGCTCACCGACCGGGGGCACAGATACGCAGTATTTT. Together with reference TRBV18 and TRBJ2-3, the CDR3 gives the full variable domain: NAGVMQNPRHLVRRRGQEARLRCSPMKGHSHVYWYRQLPEEGLKFMVYLQKENIIDESGMPKERFSAEFPKEGPSILRIQQVVRGDSAAYFCASSPTGGTDTQYFGPGTRLTVL.

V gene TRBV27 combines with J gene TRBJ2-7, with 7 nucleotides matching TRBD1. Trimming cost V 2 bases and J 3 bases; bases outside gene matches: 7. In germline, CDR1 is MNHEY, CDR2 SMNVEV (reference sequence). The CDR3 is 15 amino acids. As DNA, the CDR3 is TGTGCCAGCAGTTTAGTGATGGGACAGTTCTACGAGCAGTACTTC. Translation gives CASSLVMGQFYEQYF.

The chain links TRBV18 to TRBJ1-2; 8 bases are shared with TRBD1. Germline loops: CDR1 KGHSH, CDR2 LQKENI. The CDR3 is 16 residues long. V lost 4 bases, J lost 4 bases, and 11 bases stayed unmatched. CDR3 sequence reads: CASSRGQGARSYGYTF. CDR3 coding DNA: TGTGCCAGCTCACGAGGGCAGGGGGCGCGTAGCTATGGCTACACCTTC.

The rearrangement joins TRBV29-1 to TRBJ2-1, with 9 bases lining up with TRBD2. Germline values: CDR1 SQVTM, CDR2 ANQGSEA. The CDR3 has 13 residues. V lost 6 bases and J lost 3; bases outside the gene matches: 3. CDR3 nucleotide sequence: TGCAGCGTGTCTAGCGGGGACTACAATGAGCAGTTCTTC. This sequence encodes CSVSSGDYNEQFF.

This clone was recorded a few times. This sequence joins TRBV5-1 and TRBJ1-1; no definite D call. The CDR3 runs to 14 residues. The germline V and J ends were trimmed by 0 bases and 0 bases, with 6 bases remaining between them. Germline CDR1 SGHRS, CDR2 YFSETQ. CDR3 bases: TGCGCCAGCAGCTTGGATTCGTTGAACACTGAAGCTTTCTTT. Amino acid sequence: CASSLDSLNTEAFF.

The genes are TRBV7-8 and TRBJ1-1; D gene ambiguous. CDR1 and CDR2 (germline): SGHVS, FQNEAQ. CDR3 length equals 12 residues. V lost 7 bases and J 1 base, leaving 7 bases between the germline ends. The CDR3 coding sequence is TGTGCCAGCACCGACACGAACACTGAAGCTTTCTTT. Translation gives CASTDTNTEAFF.

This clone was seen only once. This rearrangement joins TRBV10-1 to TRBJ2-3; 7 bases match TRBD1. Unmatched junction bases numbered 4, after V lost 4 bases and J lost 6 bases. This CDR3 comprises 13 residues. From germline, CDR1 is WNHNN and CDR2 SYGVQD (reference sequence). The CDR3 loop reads CASSGGGRDTQYF. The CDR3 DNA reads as TGCGCCAGCAGTGGAGGGGGCCGTGATACGCAGTATTTT.

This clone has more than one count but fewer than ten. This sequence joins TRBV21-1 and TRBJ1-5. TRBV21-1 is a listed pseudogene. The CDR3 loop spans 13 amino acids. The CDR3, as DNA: TGTGCCAGCAGCAACGTCTCCTATCAGCCCCAGCATTTT. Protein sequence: CASSNVSYQPQHF.

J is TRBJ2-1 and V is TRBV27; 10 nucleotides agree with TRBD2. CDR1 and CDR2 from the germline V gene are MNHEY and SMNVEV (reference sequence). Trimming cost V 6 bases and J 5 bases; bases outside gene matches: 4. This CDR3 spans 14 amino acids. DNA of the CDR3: TGTGCCAGCAGCGGACTAGCGGCCCACAATGAGCAGTTCTTC. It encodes CASSGLAAHNEQFF.

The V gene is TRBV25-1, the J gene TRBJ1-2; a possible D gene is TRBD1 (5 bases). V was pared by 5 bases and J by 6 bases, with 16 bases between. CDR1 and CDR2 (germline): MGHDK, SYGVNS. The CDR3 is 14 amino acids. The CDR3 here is CASSIPGHGHGYTF. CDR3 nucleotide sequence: TGTGCCAGCAGTATTCCAGGGCACGGGCATGGCTACACCTTC.

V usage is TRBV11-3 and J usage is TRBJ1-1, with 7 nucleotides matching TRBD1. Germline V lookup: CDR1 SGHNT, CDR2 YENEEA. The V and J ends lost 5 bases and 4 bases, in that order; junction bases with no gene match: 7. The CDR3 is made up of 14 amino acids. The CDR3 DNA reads TGTGCCAGCAGCCCCGGGACAGCTATCACTGAAGCTTTCTTT. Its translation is CASSPGTAITEAFF.

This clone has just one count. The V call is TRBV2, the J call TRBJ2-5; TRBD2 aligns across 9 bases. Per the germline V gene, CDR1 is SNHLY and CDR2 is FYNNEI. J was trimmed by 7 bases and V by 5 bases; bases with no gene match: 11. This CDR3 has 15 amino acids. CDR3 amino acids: CASSSSGGSMGTQYF. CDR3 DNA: TGTGCCAGCAGTAGCAGCGGGGGGTCTATGGGGACCCAGTACTTC.

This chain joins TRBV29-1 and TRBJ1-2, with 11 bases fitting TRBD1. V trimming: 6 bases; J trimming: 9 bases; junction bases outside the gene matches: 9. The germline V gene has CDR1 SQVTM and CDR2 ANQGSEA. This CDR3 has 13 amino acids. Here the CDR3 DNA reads TGCAGCGTCCGTCCCGGGACAGGGGGAAGCTACACCTTC. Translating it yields CSVRPGTGGSYTF.

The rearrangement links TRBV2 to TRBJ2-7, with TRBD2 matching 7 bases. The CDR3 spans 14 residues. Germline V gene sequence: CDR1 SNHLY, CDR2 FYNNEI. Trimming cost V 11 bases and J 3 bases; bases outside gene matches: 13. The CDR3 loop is CALRRGYWVYEQYF. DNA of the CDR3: TGTGCCCTAAGGCGGGGGTATTGGGTCTACGAGCAGTACTTC. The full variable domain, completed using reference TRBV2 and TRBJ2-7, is EPEVTQTPSHQVTQMGQEVILRCVPISNHLYFYWYRQILGQKVEFLVSFYNNEISEKSEIFDDQFSVERPDGSNFTLKIRSTKLEDSAMYFCALRRGYWVYEQYFGPGTRLTVT.

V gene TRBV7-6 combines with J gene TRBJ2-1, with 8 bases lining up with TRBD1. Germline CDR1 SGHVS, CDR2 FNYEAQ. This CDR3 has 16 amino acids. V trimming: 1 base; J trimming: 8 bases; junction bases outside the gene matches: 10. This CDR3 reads CASSLGYWTGHHEQFF. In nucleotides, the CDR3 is TGTGCCAGCAGCTTAGGTTACTGGACAGGGCATCATGAGCAGTTCTTC. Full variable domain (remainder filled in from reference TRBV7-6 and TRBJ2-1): GAGVSQSPRYKVTKRGQDVALRCDPISGHVSLYWYRQALGQGPEFLTYFNYEAQQDKSGLPNDRFSAERPEGSISTLTIQRTEQRDSAMYRCASSLGYWTGHHEQFFGPGTRLTVL.

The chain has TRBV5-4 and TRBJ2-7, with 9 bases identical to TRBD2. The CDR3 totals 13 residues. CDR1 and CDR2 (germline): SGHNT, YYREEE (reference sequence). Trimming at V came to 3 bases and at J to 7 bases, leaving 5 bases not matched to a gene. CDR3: CASSWRGGREQYF. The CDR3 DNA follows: TGTGCCAGCAGCTGGCGGGGGGGGAGGGAGCAGTACTTC.